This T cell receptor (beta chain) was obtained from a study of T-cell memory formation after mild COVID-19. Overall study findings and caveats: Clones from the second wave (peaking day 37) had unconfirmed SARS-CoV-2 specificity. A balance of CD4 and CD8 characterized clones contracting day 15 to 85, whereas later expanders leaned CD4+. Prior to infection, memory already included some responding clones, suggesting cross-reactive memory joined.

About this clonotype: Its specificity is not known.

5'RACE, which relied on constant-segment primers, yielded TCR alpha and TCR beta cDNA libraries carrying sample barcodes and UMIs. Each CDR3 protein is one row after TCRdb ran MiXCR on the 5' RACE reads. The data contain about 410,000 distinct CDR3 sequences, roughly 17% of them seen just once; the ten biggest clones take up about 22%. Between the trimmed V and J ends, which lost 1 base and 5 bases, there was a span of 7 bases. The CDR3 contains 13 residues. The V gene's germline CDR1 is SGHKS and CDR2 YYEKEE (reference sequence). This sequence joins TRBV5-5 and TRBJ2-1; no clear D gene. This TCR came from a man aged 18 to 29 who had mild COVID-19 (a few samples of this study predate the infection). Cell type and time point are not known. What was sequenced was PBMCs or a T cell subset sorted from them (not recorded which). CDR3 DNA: TGTGCCAGCAGCTTGTACAGCAACAATGAGCAGTTCTTC. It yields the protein CASSLYSNNEQFF.